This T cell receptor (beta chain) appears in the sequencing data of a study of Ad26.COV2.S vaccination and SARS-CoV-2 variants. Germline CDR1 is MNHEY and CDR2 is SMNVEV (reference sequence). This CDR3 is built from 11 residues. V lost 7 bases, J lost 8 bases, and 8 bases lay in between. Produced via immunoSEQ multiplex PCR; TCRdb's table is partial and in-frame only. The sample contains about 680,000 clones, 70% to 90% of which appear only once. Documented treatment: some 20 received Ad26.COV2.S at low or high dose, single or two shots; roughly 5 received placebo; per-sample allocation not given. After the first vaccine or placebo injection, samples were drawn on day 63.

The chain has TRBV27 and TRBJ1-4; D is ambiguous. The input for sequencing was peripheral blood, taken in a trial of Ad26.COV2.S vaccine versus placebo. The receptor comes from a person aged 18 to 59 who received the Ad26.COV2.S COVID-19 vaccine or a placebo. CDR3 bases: TGTGCCAGCAAGGAAGGGGAAAAACTGTTTTTT. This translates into CASKEGEKLFF.